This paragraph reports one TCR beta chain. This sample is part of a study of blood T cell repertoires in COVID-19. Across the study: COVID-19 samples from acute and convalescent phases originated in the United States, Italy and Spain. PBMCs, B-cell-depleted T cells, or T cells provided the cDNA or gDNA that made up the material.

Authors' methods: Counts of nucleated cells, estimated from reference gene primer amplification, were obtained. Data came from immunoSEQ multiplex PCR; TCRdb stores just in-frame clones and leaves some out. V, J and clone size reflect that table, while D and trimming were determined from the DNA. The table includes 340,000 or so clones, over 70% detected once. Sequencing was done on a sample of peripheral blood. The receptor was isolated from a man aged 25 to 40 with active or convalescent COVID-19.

CDR3 protein: CASSLAGSNYGYTF. Written as DNA, the CDR3 is TGTGCCAGCAGTTTAGCGGGGTCCAACTATGGCTACACCTTC. The V gene is TRBV27, the J gene TRBJ1-2; unclear D gene. The germline V and J ends were trimmed by 2 bases and 2 bases, with 9 bases remaining between them. The CDR3 spans 14 residues. Germline V gives CDR1 MNHEY, CDR2 SMNVEV (reference sequence).